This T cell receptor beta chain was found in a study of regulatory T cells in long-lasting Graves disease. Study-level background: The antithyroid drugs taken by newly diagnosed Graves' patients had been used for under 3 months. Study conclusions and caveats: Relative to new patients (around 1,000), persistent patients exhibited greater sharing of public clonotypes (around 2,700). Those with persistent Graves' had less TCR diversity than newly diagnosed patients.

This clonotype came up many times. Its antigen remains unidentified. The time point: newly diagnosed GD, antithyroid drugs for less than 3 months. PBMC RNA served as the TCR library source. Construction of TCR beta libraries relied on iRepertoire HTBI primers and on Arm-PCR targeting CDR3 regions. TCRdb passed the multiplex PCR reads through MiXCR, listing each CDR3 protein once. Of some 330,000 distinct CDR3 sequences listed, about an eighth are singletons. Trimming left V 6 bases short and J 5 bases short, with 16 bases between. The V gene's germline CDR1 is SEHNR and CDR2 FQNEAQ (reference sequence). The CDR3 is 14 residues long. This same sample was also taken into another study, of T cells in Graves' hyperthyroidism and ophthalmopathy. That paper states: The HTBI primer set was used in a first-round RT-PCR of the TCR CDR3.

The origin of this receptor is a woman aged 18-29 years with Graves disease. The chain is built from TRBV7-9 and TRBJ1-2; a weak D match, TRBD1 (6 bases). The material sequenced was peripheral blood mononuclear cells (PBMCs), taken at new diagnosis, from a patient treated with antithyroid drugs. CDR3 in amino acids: CASSAVTGFYGYTF. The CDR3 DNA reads TGTGCCAGCAGTGCCGTGACAGGATTTTATGGCTACACCTTC.